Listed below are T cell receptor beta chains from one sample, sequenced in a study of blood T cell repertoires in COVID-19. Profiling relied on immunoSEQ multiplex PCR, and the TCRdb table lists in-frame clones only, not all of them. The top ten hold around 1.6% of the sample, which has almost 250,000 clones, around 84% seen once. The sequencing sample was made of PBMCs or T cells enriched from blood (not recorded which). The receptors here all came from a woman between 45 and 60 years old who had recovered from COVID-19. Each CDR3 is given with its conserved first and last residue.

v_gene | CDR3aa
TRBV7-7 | CASSRDSSSYEQYF
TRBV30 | CAWKTQGTQYF
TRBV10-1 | CASTGSGRTRQETQYF
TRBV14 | CASSPTSGLGEQFF
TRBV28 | CASDGVGGYTF
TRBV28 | CASSSTGLGTEAFF
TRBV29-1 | CSAIPGLAGISYEQYF
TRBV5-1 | CASSTGQGNTIYF
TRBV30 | CAWQGDRGPSGYTF
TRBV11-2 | CASNRDRSTDTQYF
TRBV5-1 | CASSIGAGPYEQYF
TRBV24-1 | CATSDSRTDTQYF
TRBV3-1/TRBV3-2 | CASSQDSFNTEAFF
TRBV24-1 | CATGSGTLGRDEQFF
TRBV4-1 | CASSLGQLANYGYTF
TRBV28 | CATGGLMGFQYF
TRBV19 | CASERASRRTGELFF
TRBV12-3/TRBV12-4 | CASWFWGGETQYF
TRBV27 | CASSRSTGDTEAFF
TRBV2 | CASSEEGGGETQYF
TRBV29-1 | CSVEGQGVTDTQYF
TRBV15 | CATSTPWATRRAITYEQYF
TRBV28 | CASSFGQSRSPLHF
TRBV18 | CASSPRTTDYNEQFF